Below, one TCR beta chain is given with its context. The sample comes from a study of blood T cell repertoires in COVID-19. The wider study: The origin of the acute and convalescent COVID-19 samples was the United States, Italy and Spain. PBMCs, B-cell-depleted T cells, or T cells provided the cDNA or gDNA that made up the material.

Original methodology: Reference gene primer amplification gave estimated nucleated cell counts. Assay used: immunoSEQ multiplex PCR; TCRdb lists only in-frame clones, some missing. V and J calls and clone size are those listed in that table; D and trimming were worked out from the DNA. The repertoire holds some 62,000 clones, with roughly 85% as singletons. The sample taken for sequencing was peripheral blood. This TCR was sampled from a woman of 80 years or more with acute or convalescent COVID-19.

CDR3 DNA sequence: TGTGCCAGCAGTGGCGGGGCAGCTGGAAACACCATATATTTT. It specifies CASSGGAAGNTIYF. The chain uses TRBV6-4 and TRBJ1-3; possible D gene TRBD1, 5 bases. Germline V gene sequence: CDR1 MRHNA, CDR2 SNTAGT. The CDR3 length is 14 residues. Trimming removed 4 bases at V and 2 bases at J, with 9 bases between.